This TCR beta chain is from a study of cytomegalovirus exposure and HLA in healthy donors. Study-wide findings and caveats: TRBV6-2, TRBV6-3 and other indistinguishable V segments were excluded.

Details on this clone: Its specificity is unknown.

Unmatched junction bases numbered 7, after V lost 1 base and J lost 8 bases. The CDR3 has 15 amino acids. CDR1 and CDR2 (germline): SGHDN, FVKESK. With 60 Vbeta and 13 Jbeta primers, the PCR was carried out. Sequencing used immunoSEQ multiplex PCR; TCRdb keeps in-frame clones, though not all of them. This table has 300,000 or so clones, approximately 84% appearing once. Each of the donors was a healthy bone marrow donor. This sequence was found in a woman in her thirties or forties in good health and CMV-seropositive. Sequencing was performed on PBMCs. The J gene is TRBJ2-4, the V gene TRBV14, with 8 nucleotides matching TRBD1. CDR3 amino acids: CASSQAGGWGDIQYF. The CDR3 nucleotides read TGTGCCAGCAGCCAAGCAGGGGGCTGGGGGGACATTCAGTACTTC. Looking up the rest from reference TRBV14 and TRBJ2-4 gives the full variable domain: EAGVTQFPSHSVIEKGQTVTLRCDPISGHDNLYWYRRVMGKEIKFLLHFVKESKQDESGMPNNRFLAERTGGTYSTLKVQPAELEDSGVYFCASSQAGGWGDIQYFGAGTRLSVL.